These 25 T cell receptor beta chains originate from one sample sequenced in a study of OX40 agonist ivuxolimab in advanced cancers. The protocol was immunoSEQ multiplex PCR, while the TCRdb copy is restricted to in-frame clones and leaves out a portion. The sample includes some 76,000 clones, about 93% of them seen just once. The sample was CD4+ or CD8+ T cells sorted from blood, taken in a trial of the OX40 agonist ivuxolimab. The receptors shown here come from an adult with an advanced solid tumor such as melanoma, head and neck, liver or kidney cancer.

The rearrangement uses TRBV28 and TRBJ2-1; D is possibly TRBD2 (6 bases). The ends were cut back, 6 bases at V and 3 bases at J, with 15 bases in the middle. The CDR3 runs 15 residues. Germline V gene lookup returns CDR1 MDHEN and CDR2 SYDVKM. The CDR3 reads CASSRPRRDYNEQFF. The CDR3, as DNA: TGTGCCAGCAGCCGACCCCGGAGGGACTACAATGAGCAGTTCTTC. The whole variable domain, filled in from reference TRBV28 and TRBJ2-1, reads DVKVTQSSRYLVKRTGEKVFLECVQDMDHENMFWYRQDPGLGLRLIYFSYDVKMKEKGDIPEGYSVSREKKERFSLILESASTNQTSMYLCASSRPRRDYNEQFFGPGTRLTVL.

J is TRBJ2-1 and V is TRBV6-6, with D possibly being TRBD2 (6 bases). The V gene's germline CDR1 is MNHNY and CDR2 SVGAGI (reference sequence). The ends were cut back, 4 bases at V and 5 bases at J, with 15 bases in the middle. The CDR3 is 15 amino acids. CDR3 DNA: TGTGCCAGCAGTTTCATTGCGGGGAGTAACAATGAGCAGTTCTTC. This codes for CASSFIAGSNNEQFF.

The rearrangement joins TRBV19 to TRBJ2-7; a possible D gene is TRBD2 (5 bases). CDR1 and CDR2 from the germline V gene are LNHDA and SQIVND (reference sequence). V was clipped by 3 bases and J by 3 bases, with 15 bases between them. The CDR3 has 15 residues. CDR3 in DNA: TGTGCCAGTAGTATGTGGCTAGCAAGTGTCTACGAGCAGTACTTC. Translation: CASSMWLASVYEQYF.

This chain uses TRBV27 with TRBJ1-1; D remains unclear. The CDR3 has 12 amino acids. Germline assignment: CDR1 MNHEY and CDR2 SMNVEV (reference sequence). V was clipped by 6 bases and J by 0 bases, with 5 bases between them. The CDR3 coding sequence is TGTGCCAGCAGGGCCATGAACACTGAAGCTTTCTTT. Encoded protein: CASRAMNTEAFF.

The chain employs TRBV7-8 and TRBJ2-1; 9 nucleotides agree with TRBD2. The ends lost 5 bases at V and 0 bases at J; junction bases unmatched: 5. Germline V gene lookup returns CDR1 SGHVS and CDR2 FQNEAQ. This CDR3 spans 16 amino acids. The CDR3 protein is CASSGPAGGSYNEQFF. The DNA for the CDR3 is TGTGCCAGCAGCGGACCAGCGGGAGGCTCCTACAATGAGCAGTTCTTC. Full variable domain (outside the CDR3, taken from reference TRBV7-8 and TRBJ2-1): GAGVSQSPRYKVAKRGQDVALRCDPISGHVSLFWYQQALGQGPEFLTYFQNEAQLDKSGLPSDRFFAERPEGSVSTLKIQRTQQEDSAVYLCASSGPAGGSYNEQFFGPGTRLTVL.

This sequence joins TRBV27 and TRBJ2-3, with D possibly matching TRBD1 (5 bases). CDR3 length: 15 residues. V lost 5 bases to trimming and J lost 3 bases, with 15 bases between them. Germline V lookup: CDR1 MNHEY, CDR2 SMNVEV (reference sequence). The CDR3 loop reads CASSVQVRATDTQYF. The CDR3 DNA is TGTGCCAGCAGTGTACAGGTGAGAGCGACAGATACGCAGTATTTT.

This chain joins TRBV30 and TRBJ1-4, with D uncertain. This CDR3 is 13 amino acids long. Trimming shortened V by 0 bases and J by 7 bases, and 9 bases separated the two germline ends. Germline V gene data show CDR1 as GTSNPN and CDR2 as SVGIG (reference sequence). The DNA for the CDR3 is TGTGCCTGGAGTGTAGGAGTAGGTGAAAAACTGTTTTTT. Its protein product is CAWSVGVGEKLFF.

The genes are TRBV4-3 and TRBJ1-6; no reliable D call. Trimming took off 0 bases at V and 0 bases at J, with 6 bases between the two ends. The V gene's germline CDR1 is LGHNA and CDR2 YSLEER. The CDR3 length is 16 residues. The CDR3 protein is CASSQDTSSYNSPLHF. The CDR3 nucleotides are TGCGCCAGCAGCCAAGACACGAGCTCCTATAATTCACCCCTCCACTTT.

The V gene is TRBV4-1, the J gene TRBJ2-2; TRBD2 aligns across 14 bases. The CDR3 consists of 17 residues. The junction had 5 bases not matched to a gene; V was cut back by 7 bases and J by 1 base. CDR1 is MGHRA and CDR2 is YSYEKL in the germline V gene. CDR3 region: CASNPGLAGENTGELFF. CDR3 DNA sequence: TGCGCCAGCAACCCGGGACTAGCGGGAGAGAACACCGGGGAGCTGTTTTTT.

The rearrangement links TRBV5-6 to TRBJ1-4, with 9 bases lining up with TRBD1. Germline loops: CDR1 SGHDT, CDR2 YYEEEE. The CDR3 loop spans 17 amino acids. The ends lost 0 bases at V and 7 bases at J; junction bases unmatched: 10. The CDR3 loop reads CASSLGTGELAREKLFF. In DNA, the CDR3 is TGTGCCAGCAGCTTGGGGACAGGGGAATTAGCACGTGAAAAACTGTTTTTT.

V is TRBV13 and J is TRBJ2-7; 8 nucleotides agree with TRBD1. J gave up 4 bases and V 5 bases, and 10 bases lay outside the gene matches. Germline assignment: CDR1 PRHDT and CDR2 FYEKMQ (reference sequence). The CDR3 totals 15 residues. The CDR3 nucleotides are TGTGCCAGCAGCCCTGGCAGGGGGCACTCTTACGAGCAGTACTTC. Amino acid sequence: CASSPGRGHSYEQYF.

The chain has TRBV7-2 and TRBJ2-7, with D hard to call. This CDR3 has 12 amino acids. The V and J ends lost 5 bases and 0 bases respectively, with 5 bases between them. CDR1 SGHTA and CDR2 FQGNSA come from the germline V gene. The CDR3 protein is CASSASSYEQYF. The CDR3 DNA reads TGTGCCAGCAGCGCGAGCTCCTACGAGCAGTACTTC.

The DNA of the CDR3 is TGTGCCCCCCAAAGGGGAGGGTCGACTGAAGCTTTCTTT. Translation gives CAPQRGGSTEAFF. The rearrangement joins TRBV10-3 to TRBJ1-1; TRBD1 is a possible D gene (5 bases). This CDR3 is built from 13 residues. Looked up from germline, CDR1 is ENHRY and CDR2 is SYGVKD. Trimming took 11 bases from V and 5 from J, leaving 18 bases between them.

The chain uses TRBV4-2 and TRBJ2-7; D is perhaps TRBD1 or TRBD2 (6 bases each). V was clipped by 4 bases and J by 4 bases, with 17 bases between them. The CDR3 is made up of 15 amino acids. The germline CDR1 and CDR2 sequences are LGHNA and YNFKEQ. In nucleotides, the CDR3 is TGTGCCAGCAGCCTAGGTACGGGGGCCCCGTACGAGCAGTACTTC. This gives the protein CASSLGTGAPYEQYF.

The sample holds one count of this clone. V is TRBV25-1 and J is TRBJ1-2; D call uncertain. V lost 5 bases, J lost 8 bases, and 15 bases lay in between. Germline V lookup: CDR1 MGHDK, CDR2 SYGVNS. The CDR3 extends over 13 amino acids. CDR3 DNA sequence: TGTGCCAGCAGTTTCGGGCGGGGAGAAGGCTACACCTTC. It translates to CASSFGRGEGYTF.

The chain employs TRBV27 and TRBJ1-2; D gene uncertain. Trimming pared 4 bases from V and 8 bases from J, leaving 17 bases between. The CDR3 runs to 14 residues. Germline V gene lookup returns CDR1 MNHEY and CDR2 SMNVEV (reference sequence). The CDR3 is CASSSLTTQRGYTF. DNA for the CDR3: TGTGCCAGCAGTTCCCTCACAACACAGCGCGGCTACACCTTC.

The J gene is TRBJ1-1, the V gene TRBV27, with TRBD1 matching 8 bases. The CDR3 runs to 17 residues. Unmatched junction bases numbered 17, after V lost 6 bases and J lost 5 bases. Germline V gene sequence: CDR1 MNHEY, CDR2 SMNVEV (reference sequence). CDR3 residues: CASSIPPGQGANTEAFF. CDR3 DNA sequence: TGTGCCAGCAGCATTCCCCCAGGACAGGGAGCGAATACTGAAGCTTTCTTT.

The rearrangement uses TRBV7-9 and TRBJ1-2; possible D gene TRBD1, 6 bases. CDR1 and CDR2 (germline): SEHNR, FQNEAQ (reference sequence). The CDR3 is 14 residues long. V lost 5 bases to trimming and J lost 5 bases, with 15 bases between them. CDR3 in amino acids: CASSGSQGWYGYTF. The DNA for the CDR3 is TGTGCCAGCAGCGGGTCCCAGGGGTGGTATGGCTACACCTTC.

This clone was recorded once. The gene calls are TRBV2 and TRBJ2-1; perhaps TRBD2 as D (5 bases). Trimming removed 6 bases from V and 0 bases from J, with 12 bases in between. The CDR3 loop spans 15 amino acids. From germline, CDR1 is SNHLY and CDR2 FYNNEI. This CDR3 reads CASRGLKDSYNEQFF. CDR3 nucleotide sequence: TGTGCCAGCAGAGGACTCAAGGACTCCTACAATGAGCAGTTCTTC.

The CDR3, as DNA: TGTGCCAGCAGCTTAGAGGCTGACAGCGACTATGGCTACACCTTC. Translation gives CASSLEADSDYGYTF. The V call is TRBV7-6, the J call TRBJ1-2, with a possible D match to TRBD1 (5 bases). V lost 1 base to trimming and J lost 3 bases, with 12 bases between them. The CDR3 contains 15 residues. Germline-derived CDR1 and CDR2 are SGHVS and FNYEAQ. Filled out from reference TRBV7-6 and TRBJ1-2, the complete variable domain reads GAGVSQSPRYKVTKRGQDVALRCDPISGHVSLYWYRQALGQGPEFLTYFNYEAQQDKSGLPNDRFSAERPEGSISTLTIQRTEQRDSAMYRCASSLEADSDYGYTFGSGTRLTVV.

V and J are TRBV7-2 and TRBJ2-2, with D unresolved. The CDR3 sequence is 12 residues long. V lost 4 bases, J lost 7 bases, and 7 bases lay in between. Germline V gene data show CDR1 as SGHTA and CDR2 as FQGNSA. CDR3 protein: CASSSTHGELFF. Written as DNA, the CDR3 is TGTGCCAGCAGCTCGACGCACGGGGAGCTGTTTTTT.

The chain links TRBV4-1 to TRBJ1-2; D is unresolved. The V gene's germline CDR1 is MGHRA and CDR2 YSYEKL. Trimming took 1 base from V and 2 from J, leaving 23 bases between them. The CDR3 length is 19 residues. CDR3 sequence (DNA): TGCGCCAGCAGCCAAGTGATTTTCCCCGGCCAATCCCCAAACTATGGCTACACCTTC. Protein sequence: CASSQVIFPGQSPNYGYTF.

V is TRBV11-2 and J is TRBJ1-5; a possible D gene is TRBD1 (5 bases). Trimming took 5 bases from V and 7 from J, leaving 12 bases between them. Germline V gene data show CDR1 as SGHAT and CDR2 as FQNNGV. This CDR3 has 13 residues. The CDR3 sequence is CASSRGTGQPQHF. In nucleotides, the CDR3 is TGTGCCAGCAGCCGTGGAACAGGACAGCCCCAGCATTTT.

The chain links TRBV19 to TRBJ2-1, with 13 positions matching TRBD2. Germline values: CDR1 LNHDA, CDR2 SQIVND (reference sequence). V was clipped by 5 bases and J by 6 bases; unmatched bases: 4. This CDR3 comprises 15 residues. Written as DNA, the CDR3 is TGTGCCAGTAGTCGACTAGCGGGAGGAGGCAATGAGCAGTTCTTC. Protein sequence: CASSRLAGGGNEQFF.

The chain carries TRBV4-1 and TRBJ1-6; D is ambiguous. The germline V and J ends were trimmed by 5 bases and 3 bases, with 11 bases remaining between them. The CDR3 sequence is 15 residues long. The germline V gene encodes CDR1 MGHRA and CDR2 YSYEKL. CDR3 in amino acids: CASSVGGGYNSPLHF. CDR3 bases: TGCGCCAGCAGCGTAGGAGGTGGCTATAATTCACCCCTCCACTTT.